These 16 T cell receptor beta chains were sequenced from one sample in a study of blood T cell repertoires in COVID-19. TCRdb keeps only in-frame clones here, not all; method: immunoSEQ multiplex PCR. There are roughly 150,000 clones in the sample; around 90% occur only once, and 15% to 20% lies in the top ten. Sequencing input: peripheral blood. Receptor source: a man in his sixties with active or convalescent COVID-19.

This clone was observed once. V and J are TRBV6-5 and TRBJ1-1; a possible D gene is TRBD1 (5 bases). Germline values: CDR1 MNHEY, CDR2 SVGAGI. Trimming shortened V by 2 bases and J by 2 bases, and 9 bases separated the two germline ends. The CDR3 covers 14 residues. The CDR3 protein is CASSYGAPNTEAFF. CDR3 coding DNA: TGTGCCAGCAGTTACGGGGCACCTAACACTGAAGCTTTCTTT.

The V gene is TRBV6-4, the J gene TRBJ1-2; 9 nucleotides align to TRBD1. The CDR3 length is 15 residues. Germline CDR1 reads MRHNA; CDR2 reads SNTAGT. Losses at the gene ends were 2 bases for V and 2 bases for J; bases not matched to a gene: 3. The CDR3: CASSDRGQGNYGYTF. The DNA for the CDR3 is TGTGCCAGCAGTGACCGTGGACAGGGGAACTATGGCTACACCTTC.

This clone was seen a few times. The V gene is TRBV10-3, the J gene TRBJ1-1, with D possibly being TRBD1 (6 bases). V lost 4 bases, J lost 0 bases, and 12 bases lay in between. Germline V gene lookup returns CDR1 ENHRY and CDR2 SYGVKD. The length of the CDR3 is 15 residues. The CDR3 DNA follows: TGTGCCATCAGTGGCTCGGACAGTATGAACACTGAAGCTTTCTTT. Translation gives CAISGSDSMNTEAFF.

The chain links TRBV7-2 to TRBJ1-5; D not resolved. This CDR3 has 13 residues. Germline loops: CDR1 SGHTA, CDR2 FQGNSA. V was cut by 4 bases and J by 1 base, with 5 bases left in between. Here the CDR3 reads CASSSYSNQPQHF. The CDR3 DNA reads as TGTGCCAGCAGCTCCTACAGCAATCAGCCCCAGCATTTT.

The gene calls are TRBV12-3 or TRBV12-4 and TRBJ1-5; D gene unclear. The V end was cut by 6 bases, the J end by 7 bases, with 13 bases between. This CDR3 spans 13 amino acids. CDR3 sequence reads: CASSPRGQQPQHF. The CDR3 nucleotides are TGTGCCAGCAGCCCTCGGGGTCAACAGCCCCAGCATTTT.

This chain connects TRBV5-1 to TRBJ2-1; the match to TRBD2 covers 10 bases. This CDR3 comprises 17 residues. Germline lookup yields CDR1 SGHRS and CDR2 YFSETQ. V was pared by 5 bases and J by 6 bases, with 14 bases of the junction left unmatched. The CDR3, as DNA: TGCGCCAGCAGGACTTTAGAACGTCTAGCGGGAGCCAATGAGCAGTTCTTC. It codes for CASRTLERLAGANEQFF.

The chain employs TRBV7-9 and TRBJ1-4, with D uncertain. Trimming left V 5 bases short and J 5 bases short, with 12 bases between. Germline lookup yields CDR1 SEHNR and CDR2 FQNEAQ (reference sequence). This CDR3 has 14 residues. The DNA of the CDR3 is TGTGCCAGCAGCCCCCTGGCCGGGAATGAAAAACTGTTTTTT. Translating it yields CASSPLAGNEKLFF.

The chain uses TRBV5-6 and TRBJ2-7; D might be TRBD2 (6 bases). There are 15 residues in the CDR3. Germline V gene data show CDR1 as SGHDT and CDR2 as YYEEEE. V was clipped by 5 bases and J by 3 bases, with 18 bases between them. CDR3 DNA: TGTGCCAGCAGGCGTTGGGGGGAATCCTTCTACGAGCAGTACTTC. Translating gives CASRRWGESFYEQYF. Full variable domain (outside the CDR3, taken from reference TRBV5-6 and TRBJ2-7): DAGVTQSPTHLIKTRGQQVTLRCSPKSGHDTVSWYQQALGQGPQFIFQYYEEEERQRGNFPDRFSGHQFPNYSSELNVNALLLGDSALYLCASRRWGESFYEQYFGPGTRLTVT.

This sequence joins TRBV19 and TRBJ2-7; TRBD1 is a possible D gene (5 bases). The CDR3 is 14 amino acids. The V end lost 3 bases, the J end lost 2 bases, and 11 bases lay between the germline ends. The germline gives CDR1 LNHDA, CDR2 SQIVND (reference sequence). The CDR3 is CASSILGETYEQYF. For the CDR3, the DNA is TGTGCCAGTAGTATCCTAGGGGAAACCTACGAGCAGTACTTC.

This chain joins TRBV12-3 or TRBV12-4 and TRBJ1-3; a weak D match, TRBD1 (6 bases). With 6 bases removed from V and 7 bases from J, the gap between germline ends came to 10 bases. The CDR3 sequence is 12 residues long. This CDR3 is CASRAGDNTIYF. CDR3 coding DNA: TGTGCCAGCAGAGCAGGGGATAACACCATATATTTT.

The DNA of the CDR3 is TGTGCCAGTAGTTCCGGCAATCAGCCCCAGCATTTT. Translated, it gives CASSSGNQPQHF. The rearrangement joins TRBV19 to TRBJ1-5; D gene uncertain. Trimming took off 5 bases at V and 2 bases at J, with 4 bases between the two ends. Germline lookup yields CDR1 LNHDA and CDR2 SQIVND (reference sequence). The CDR3 is made up of 12 amino acids.

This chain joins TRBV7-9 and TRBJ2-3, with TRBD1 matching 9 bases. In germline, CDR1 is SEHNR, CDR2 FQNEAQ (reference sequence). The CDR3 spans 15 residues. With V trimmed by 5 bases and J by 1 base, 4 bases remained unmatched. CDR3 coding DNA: TGTGCCAGCAGCGCGGACAGGGGTCGCACAGATACGCAGTATTTT. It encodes CASSADRGRTDTQYF.

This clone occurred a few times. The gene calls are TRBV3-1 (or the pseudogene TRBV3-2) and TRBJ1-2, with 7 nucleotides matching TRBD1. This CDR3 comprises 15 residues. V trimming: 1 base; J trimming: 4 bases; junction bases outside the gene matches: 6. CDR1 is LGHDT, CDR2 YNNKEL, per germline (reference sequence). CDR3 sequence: CASSQAQGSPYGYTF. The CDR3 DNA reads TGTGCCAGCAGCCAAGCACAGGGGAGTCCCTATGGCTACACCTTC.

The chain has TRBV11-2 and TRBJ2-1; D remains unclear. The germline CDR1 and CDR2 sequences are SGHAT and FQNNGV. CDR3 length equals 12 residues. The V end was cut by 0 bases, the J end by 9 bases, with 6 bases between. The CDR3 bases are TGTGCCAGCAGCTTAGAGCTCGGTGAGCAGTTCTTC. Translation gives CASSLELGEQFF.

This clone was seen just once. The chain's CDR3 is CASTVGGGTQYF. DNA of the CDR3: TGTGCCAGCACTGTGGGCGGGGGTACGCAGTATTTT. The chain has TRBV2 and TRBJ2-3; 7 bases are shared with TRBD2. Germline V gives CDR1 SNHLY, CDR2 FYNNEI. Trimming at V came to 7 bases and at J to 8 bases, leaving 6 bases not matched to a gene. There are 12 residues in the CDR3.

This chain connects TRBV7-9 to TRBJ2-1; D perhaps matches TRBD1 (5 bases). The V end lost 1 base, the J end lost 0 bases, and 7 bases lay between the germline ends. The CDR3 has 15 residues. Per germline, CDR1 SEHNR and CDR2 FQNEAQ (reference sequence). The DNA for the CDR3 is TGTGCCAGCAGCTTAGGTCAGGGCTCCTACAATGAGCAGTTCTTC. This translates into CASSLGQGSYNEQFF.